The 25 T cell receptor beta chains below were found in one sample sequenced in a study of T cell responses to AZD1222 COVID-19 vaccine. The table came from immunoSEQ multiplex PCR; TCRdb's copy has only in-frame clones and leaves some out. The sample has about 78,000 clones; about 90% are singletons. The specimen comprised peripheral blood, sampled on day 0 of AZD1222 vaccination. The receptors stem from an adult in good health.

The count of this clone is one. V gene TRBV7-9 combines with J gene TRBJ1-4, with D hard to call. This CDR3 contains 14 residues. Trimming left V 3 bases short and J 3 bases short, with 8 bases between. Per germline, CDR1 SEHNR and CDR2 FQNEAQ (reference sequence). CDR3 DNA: TGTGCCAGCAGCTTTTGGTACTCTAATGAAAAACTGTTTTTT. Its translation is CASSFWYSNEKLFF. The whole variable domain, filled in from reference TRBV7-9 and TRBJ1-4, reads DTGVSQNPRHKITKRGQNVTFRCDPISEHNRLYWYRQTLGQGPEFLTYFQNEAQLEKSRLLSDRFSAERPKGSFSTLEIQRTEQGDSAMYLCASSFWYSNEKLFFGSGTQLSVL.

V and J are TRBV14 and TRBJ2-2; weak D call: TRBD1 (5 bases). V lost 0 bases and J lost 2, with 13 bases in between. Germline V gene sequence: CDR1 SGHDN, CDR2 FVKESK. This CDR3 is built from 17 residues. In DNA form, the CDR3 reads TGTGCCAGCAGCCAAGAATTGACAGCCAAAAACACCGGGGAGCTGTTTTTT. Protein product: CASSQELTAKNTGELFF.

The chain links TRBV6-5 to TRBJ1-1; possible D gene TRBD1, 5 bases. The V and J ends lost 6 bases and 7 bases respectively, with 15 bases between them. CDR1 is MNHEY and CDR2 is SVGAGI in the germline V gene. The CDR3 is made up of 13 amino acids. CDR3 DNA sequence: TGTGCCAGCAGCCGATCGGGGCCCCATGAAGCTTTCTTT. Its translation: CASSRSGPHEAFF.

The J gene is TRBJ1-4, the V gene TRBV5-1; D might be TRBD1 (5 bases). The V gene's germline CDR1 is SGHRS and CDR2 YFSETQ. The V end was cut by 1 base, the J end by 6 bases, with 22 bases between. The CDR3 spans 18 residues. CDR3 nucleotides: TGCGCCAGCAGCTTGCGAAAACAGGCCATTGGAGGTGATGAAAAACTGTTTTTT. The encoded protein is CASSLRKQAIGGDEKLFF.

This chain links TRBV27 with TRBJ2-7, with 9 nucleotides matching TRBD2. The J segment lost 1 base and the V segment lost 2 bases, leaving 6 bases of the junction unmatched. The CDR3 totals 16 residues. Germline CDR1 MNHEY, CDR2 SMNVEV (reference sequence). The CDR3 protein is CASSLAAGGVSYEQYF. In nucleotides, the CDR3 is TGTGCCAGCAGTTTAGCGGCGGGAGGGGTATCCTACGAGCAGTACTTC.

This clone was counted a few times. The chain uses TRBV9 and TRBJ2-1; 9 bases fit TRBD1. The CDR3 covers 15 residues. Trimming at V came to 2 bases and at J to 3 bases, leaving 3 bases not matched to a gene. CDR1 is SGDLS, CDR2 YYNGEE, per germline. CDR3 loop: CASSVGTGIYNEQFF. As DNA, the CDR3 is TGTGCCAGCAGCGTCGGGACAGGGATCTACAATGAGCAGTTCTTC.

DNA of the CDR3: TGTGCCAGTAGTACAGGGGCGGCTAATGAAAAACTGTTTTTT. It encodes CASSTGAANEKLFF. The chain links TRBV19 to TRBJ1-4; a possible D gene is TRBD1 (6 bases). This CDR3 has 14 residues. Germline V gene lookup returns CDR1 LNHDA and CDR2 SQIVND (reference sequence). V shed 4 bases and J shed 3 bases, with 9 bases lying between them.

The V gene is TRBV2, the J gene TRBJ1-5, with TRBD1 identical over 9 bases. In germline, CDR1 is SNHLY, CDR2 FYNNEI. Trimming removed 4 bases from V and 7 bases from J; junction bases left unmatched: 5. The CDR3 totals 14 residues. CDR3 sequence reads: CASSADRGAQPQHF. The DNA for the CDR3 is TGTGCCAGCAGTGCTGACAGGGGGGCCCAGCCCCAGCATTTT.

The rearrangement uses TRBV19 and TRBJ1-4; TRBD1 matches at 7 bases. Germline CDR1 reads LNHDA; CDR2 reads SQIVND (reference sequence). The CDR3 contains 15 residues. The V and J ends lost 6 bases and 0 bases, in that order; junction bases with no gene match: 4. In nucleotides, the CDR3 is TGTGCCAGTAGGCCAGGGACAGCAACTAATGAAAAACTGTTTTTT. Protein: CASRPGTATNEKLFF.

The rearrangement uses TRBV2 and TRBJ1-2, with TRBD1 as a possible D gene (5 bases). The CDR3 spans 16 residues. Germline V gene sequence: CDR1 SNHLY, CDR2 FYNNEI. Trimming left V 1 base short and J 3 bases short, with 15 bases between. The chain's CDR3 is CASSEEEGGTYYGYTF. For the CDR3, the DNA is TGTGCCAGCAGTGAAGAGGAGGGAGGGACCTACTATGGCTACACCTTC. Based on the CDR3 plus reference TRBV2 and TRBJ1-2, the full variable domain is EPEVTQTPSHQVTQMGQEVILRCVPISNHLYFYWYRQILGQKVEFLVSFYNNEISEKSEIFDDQFSVERPDGSNFTLKIRSTKLEDSAMYFCASSEEEGGTYYGYTFGSGTRLTVV.

V and J are TRBV5-4 and TRBJ1-1, with D perhaps TRBD1 (6 bases). V was pared by 0 bases and J by 0 bases, with 12 bases between. Germline V CDR1 and CDR2: SGHNT, YYREEE (reference sequence). CDR3 size: 16 residues. The CDR3 DNA is TGTGCCAGCAGCTTGGGGACAGAAGCAATGAACACTGAAGCTTTCTTT. It codes for CASSLGTEAMNTEAFF.

The chain is built from TRBV19 and TRBJ1-2; D uncertain. Germline V lookup: CDR1 LNHDA, CDR2 SQIVND (reference sequence). The CDR3 has 14 amino acids. Trimming took off 5 bases at V and 3 bases at J, with 13 bases between the two ends. For the CDR3, the DNA is TGTGCCAGTAGTGTAGGCCGGCCGGACTATGGCTACACCTTC. Residues: CASSVGRPDYGYTF.

The chain combines TRBV12-3 or TRBV12-4 with TRBJ1-1, with D unclear. V lost 2 bases, J lost 1 base, and 5 bases lay in between. CDR3 length equals 13 residues. CDR3 region: CASSLQENTEAFF. CDR3 DNA sequence: TGTGCCAGCAGTTTACAGGAGAACACTGAAGCTTTCTTT.

The chain combines TRBV13 with TRBJ1-5; D not certain. V lost 5 bases and J 11 bases, leaving 13 bases between the germline ends. The germline V gene has CDR1 PRHDT and CDR2 FYEKMQ (reference sequence). The CDR3 contains 12 residues. CDR3 coding DNA: TGTGCCAGCAGCCCTGGACGGTCAGCCCAGCATTTT. Amino acid sequence: CASSPGRSAQHF. Drawing the rest from reference TRBV13 and TRBJ1-5, the complete variable domain is AAGVIQSPRHLIKEKRETATLKCYPIPRHDTVYWYQQGPGQDPQFLISFYEKMQSDKGSIPDRFSAQQFSDYHSELNMSSLELGDSALYFCASSPGRSAQHFGDGTRLSIL.

This clone was seen a few times. The chain is built from TRBV4-3 and TRBJ2-5; the D gene is possibly TRBD1 (5 bases). Germline V CDR1 and CDR2: LGHNA, YSLEER. The CDR3 runs to 16 residues. The germline V and J ends were trimmed by 1 base and 10 bases, with 22 bases remaining between them. CDR3 amino acids: CASSQVVGRAPSVQYF. The CDR3 DNA sequence: TGCGCCAGCAGCCAAGTGGTGGGCAGGGCCCCGTCGGTCCAGTACTTC.

The gene calls are TRBV2 and TRBJ2-7, with 11 bases identical to TRBD2. Germline V gene sequence: CDR1 SNHLY, CDR2 FYNNEI. The V segment lost 3 bases and the J segment 5 bases; nucleotides outside the gene matches: 6. The CDR3 totals 15 residues. The DNA of the CDR3 is TGTGCCAGCAGTGAGTTAGCGGGAGGGGTAAACGAGCAGTACTTC. This translates into CASSELAGGVNEQYF.

This chain joins TRBV18 and TRBJ1-5, with D perhaps TRBD1 (5 bases). Germline lookup yields CDR1 KGHSH and CDR2 LQKENI. V gave up 3 bases and J gave up 10 bases, with 19 bases separating them. CDR3 length equals 15 residues. The CDR3, as DNA: TGTGCCAGCTCACCGGGTAGCGCCGAGGGGCAACCCCAGCATTTT. Translated, it gives CASSPGSAEGQPQHF.

The rearrangement joins TRBV19 to TRBJ1-2; D is unresolved. Looked up from germline, CDR1 is LNHDA and CDR2 is SQIVND (reference sequence). The CDR3 runs 14 residues. Trimming took off 2 bases at V and 3 bases at J, with 10 bases between the two ends. CDR3 coding DNA: TGTGCCAGTAGTATATCGGGAGCGGACTATGGCTACACCTTC. The encoded protein is CASSISGADYGYTF. Together with reference TRBV19 and TRBJ1-2, the CDR3 gives the full variable domain: DGGITQSPKYLFRKEGQNVTLSCEQNLNHDAMYWYRQDPGQGLRLIYYSQIVNDFQKGDIAEGYSVSREKKESFPLTVTSAQKNPTAFYLCASSISGADYGYTFGSGTRLTVV.

J is TRBJ1-2 and V is TRBV28, with D perhaps matching TRBD1 (6 bases). This CDR3 has 14 amino acids. Trimming took off 5 bases at V and 7 bases at J, with 17 bases between the two ends. Germline V gene lookup returns CDR1 MDHEN and CDR2 SYDVKM. CDR3 region: CASSNQFPRGGYTF. CDR3 coding DNA: TGTGCCAGCAGTAATCAGTTTCCCAGGGGTGGCTACACCTTC.

The genes are TRBV7-9 and TRBJ1-6, with D uncertain. Germline V gene sequence: CDR1 SEHNR, CDR2 FQNEAQ (reference sequence). There are 11 residues in the CDR3. V was cut by 4 bases and J by 6 bases, with 1 base left in between. The CDR3 sequence: CASSSNSPLHF. In DNA, the CDR3 is TGTGCCAGCAGCTCTAATTCACCCCTCCACTTT.

The rearrangement uses TRBV19 and TRBJ1-4; D gene ambiguous. The CDR3 covers 11 residues. V lost 7 bases, J lost 6 bases, and 6 bases lay in between. In germline, CDR1 is LNHDA, CDR2 SQIVND (reference sequence). The CDR3 bases are TGTGCCAGTACCAACTATGAAAAACTGTTTTTT. It specifies CASTNYEKLFF.

V and J are TRBV28 and TRBJ1-4; D remains unclear. V dropped 5 bases and J dropped 5 bases, with 15 bases sitting between them. The CDR3 length is 15 residues. Germline CDR1 MDHEN, CDR2 SYDVKM. The CDR3 DNA is TGTGCCAGCAGTACCTCTCGACGGTACAATGAAAAACTGTTTTTT. It codes for CASSTSRRYNEKLFF.

This clone appeared a single time. The V and J genes are TRBV5-1 and TRBJ2-1, with TRBD2 identical over 14 bases. There are 16 residues in the CDR3. Germline V lookup: CDR1 SGHRS, CDR2 YFSETQ. Trimming removed 4 bases from V and 9 bases from J; junction bases left unmatched: 9. For the CDR3, the DNA is TGCGCCAGCAGCCCGCCCGGGACTAGCGGGAGTGGTGAGCAGTTCTTC. Protein: CASSPPGTSGSGEQFF.

This rearrangement joins TRBV7-2 to TRBJ2-7; D may match TRBD1 or TRBD2 (6 bases each). The CDR3 has 14 amino acids. Germline V gives CDR1 SGHTA, CDR2 FQGNSA. The V gene lost 6 bases and the J gene lost 2 bases, with 14 bases spanning the gap. CDR3 loop: CASSRNRGPYEQYF. The CDR3 bases are TGTGCCAGCAGTCGAAACCGGGGGCCCTACGAGCAGTACTTC. The whole variable domain, filled in from reference TRBV7-2 and TRBJ2-7, reads GAGVSQSPSNKVTEKGKDVELRCDPISGHTALYWYRQSLGQGLEFLIYFQGNSAPDKSGLPSDRFSAERTGGSVSTLTIQRTQQEDSAVYLCASSRNRGPYEQYFGPGTRLTVT.

This clone was seen a handful of times. The chain couples TRBV12-3 or TRBV12-4 to TRBJ2-1; TRBD2 might be the D (5 bases). V was trimmed by 1 base and J by 9 bases, leaving 10 bases between them. The CDR3 spans 13 residues. The chain's CDR3 is CASSLVPGSEQFF. The CDR3 DNA follows: TGTGCCAGCAGTTTAGTTCCGGGGAGTGAGCAGTTCTTC.